Below are 5 T cell receptor beta chains sequenced from a single sample in a study of shared clonotypes between healthy human individuals. Using immunoSEQ multiplex PCR, the repertoire was profiled, and TCRdb retains in-frame clones only, with some absent. The sample lists roughly 650,000 clones; approximately 96% were seen once. CD45RO-negative CD8 cells positively selected for CCR7 made up the naive population, which excluded terminally differentiated effector memory CD45RA+ cells. Input material: naive CD8+ T cells sorted from blood. The origin of the receptors is a woman in her twenties or thirties in good health.

The CDR3 protein is CASSLVEGGPIQQFF. DNA for the CDR3: TGTGCCAGCAGCTTAGTCGAGGGAGGGCCGATTCAGCAGTTCTTC. This chain links TRBV7-9 with TRBJ2-1, with 7 bases identical to TRBD2. V shed 1 base, J shed 11 bases, and the junction held 11 bases outside the gene matches. The germline CDR1 and CDR2 sequences are SEHNR and FQNEAQ (reference sequence). This CDR3 comprises 15 residues.

The chain couples TRBV5-1 to TRBJ2-7; possibly TRBD1 or TRBD2 for D (5 bases each). The CDR3 consists of 14 residues. Trimming pared 4 bases from V and 2 bases from J, leaving 13 bases between. The germline V gene encodes CDR1 SGHRS and CDR2 YFSETQ. In DNA form, the CDR3 reads TGCGCCAGCAGCCCGGGGACGGAGCCCTACGAGCAGTACTTC. Protein: CASSPGTEPYEQYF.

V and J are TRBV28 and TRBJ1-2; TRBD1 is a possible D gene (6 bases). The germline V and J ends were trimmed by 2 bases and 4 bases, with 11 bases remaining between them. Germline V CDR1 and CDR2: MDHEN, SYDVKM. The CDR3 runs to 14 residues. CDR3 amino acids: CASSLEGGGYGYTF. In nucleotides, the CDR3 is TGTGCCAGCAGTTTAGAAGGGGGAGGCTATGGCTACACCTTC.

V gene TRBV14 combines with J gene TRBJ2-5; D is undetermined. Germline-derived CDR1 and CDR2 are SGHDN and FVKESK. V was trimmed by 6 bases and J by 3 bases, leaving 14 bases between them. CDR3 size: 14 residues. This CDR3 reads CASSTFGWEETQYF. The CDR3 DNA reads TGTGCCAGCAGTACCTTTGGGTGGGAAGAGACCCAGTACTTC.

J is TRBJ2-1 and V is TRBV20-1; no reliable D call. Germline lookup yields CDR1 DFQATT and CDR2 SNEGSKA (reference sequence). The CDR3 length is 10 residues. Trimming stripped 5 bases from V and 4 bases from J, with 3 bases between. The CDR3 DNA reads TGCAGTGCTGAATACAATGAGCAGTTCTTC. Protein product: CSAEYNEQFF.